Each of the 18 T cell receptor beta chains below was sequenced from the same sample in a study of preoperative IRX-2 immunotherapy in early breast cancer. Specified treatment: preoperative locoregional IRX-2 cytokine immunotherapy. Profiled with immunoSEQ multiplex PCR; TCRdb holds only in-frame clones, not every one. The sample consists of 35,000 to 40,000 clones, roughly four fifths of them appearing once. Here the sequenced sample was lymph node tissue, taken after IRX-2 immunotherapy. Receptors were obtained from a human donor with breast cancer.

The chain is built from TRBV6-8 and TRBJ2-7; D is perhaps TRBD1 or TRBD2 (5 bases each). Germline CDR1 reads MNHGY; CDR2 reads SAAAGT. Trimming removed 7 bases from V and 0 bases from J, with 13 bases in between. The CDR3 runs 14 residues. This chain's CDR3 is CASKRDGSSYEQYF. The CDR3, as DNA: TGTGCCAGCAAACGGGACGGCAGCTCCTACGAGCAGTACTTC.

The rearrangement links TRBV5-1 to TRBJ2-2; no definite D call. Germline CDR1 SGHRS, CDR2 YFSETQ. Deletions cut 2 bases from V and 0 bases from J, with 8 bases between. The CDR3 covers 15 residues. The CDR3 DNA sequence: TGCGCCAGCAGCTTCTCGTTCGCGAACACCGGGGAGCTGTTTTTT. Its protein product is CASSFSFANTGELFF.

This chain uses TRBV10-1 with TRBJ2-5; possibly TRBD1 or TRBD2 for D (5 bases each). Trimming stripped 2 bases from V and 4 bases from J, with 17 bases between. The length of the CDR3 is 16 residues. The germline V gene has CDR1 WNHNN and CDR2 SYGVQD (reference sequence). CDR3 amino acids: CASSEVVGRGGETQYF. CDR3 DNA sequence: TGCGCCAGCAGTGAGGTCGTGGGGCGCGGAGGAGAGACCCAGTACTTC.

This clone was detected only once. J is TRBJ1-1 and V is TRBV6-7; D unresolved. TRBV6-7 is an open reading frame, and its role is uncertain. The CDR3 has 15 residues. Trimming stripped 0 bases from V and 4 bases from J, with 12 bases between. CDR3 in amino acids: CASSYSSSQSTEAFF. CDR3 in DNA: TGTGCCAGCAGTTACTCGAGTTCCCAGAGCACTGAAGCTTTCTTT.

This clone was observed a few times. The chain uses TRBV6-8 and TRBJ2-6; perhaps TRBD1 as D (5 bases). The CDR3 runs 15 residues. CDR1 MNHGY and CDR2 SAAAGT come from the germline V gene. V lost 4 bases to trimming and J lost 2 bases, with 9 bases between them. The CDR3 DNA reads TGTGCCAGCAGTTCAGGGTGGACTGGGGCCAACGTCCTGACTTTC. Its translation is CASSSGWTGANVLTF.

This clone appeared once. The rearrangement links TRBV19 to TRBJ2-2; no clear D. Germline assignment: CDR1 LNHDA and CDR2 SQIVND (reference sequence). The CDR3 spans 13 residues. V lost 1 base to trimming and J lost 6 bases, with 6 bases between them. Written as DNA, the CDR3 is TGTGCCAGTAGTATAGGGAATGCCGGGGAGCTGTTTTTT. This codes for CASSIGNAGELFF.

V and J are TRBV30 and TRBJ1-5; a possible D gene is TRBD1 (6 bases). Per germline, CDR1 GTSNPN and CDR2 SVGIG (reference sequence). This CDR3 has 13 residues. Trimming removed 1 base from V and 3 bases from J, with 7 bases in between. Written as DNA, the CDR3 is TGTGCCTGGAGTGGACAGGACAATCAGCCCCAGCATTTT. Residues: CAWSGQDNQPQHF. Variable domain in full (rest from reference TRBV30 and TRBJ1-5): SQTIHQWPATLVQPVGSPLSLECTVEGTSNPNLYWYRQAAGRGLQLLFYSVGIGQISSEVPQNLSASRPQDRQFILSSKKLLLSDSGFYLCAWSGQDNQPQHFGDGTRLSIL.

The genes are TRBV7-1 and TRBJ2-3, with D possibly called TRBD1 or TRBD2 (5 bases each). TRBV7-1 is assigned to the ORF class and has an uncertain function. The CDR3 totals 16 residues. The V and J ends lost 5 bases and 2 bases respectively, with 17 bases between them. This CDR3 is CASSLGDRPFTDTQYF. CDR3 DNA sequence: TGTGCCAGCAGCCTGGGGGACCGCCCTTTCACAGATACGCAGTATTTT.

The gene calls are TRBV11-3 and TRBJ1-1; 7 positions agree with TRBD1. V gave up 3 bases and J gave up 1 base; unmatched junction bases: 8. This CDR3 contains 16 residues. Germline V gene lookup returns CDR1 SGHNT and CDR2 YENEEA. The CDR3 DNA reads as TGTGCCAGCAGCTTCGGGGAGACAGGGAGGAACACTGAAGCTTTCTTT. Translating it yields CASSFGETGRNTEAFF.

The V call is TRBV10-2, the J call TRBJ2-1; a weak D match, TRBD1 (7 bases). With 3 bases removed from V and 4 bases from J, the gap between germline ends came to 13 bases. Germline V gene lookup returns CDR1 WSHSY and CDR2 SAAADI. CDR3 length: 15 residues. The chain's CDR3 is CASSEGGGDYNEQFF. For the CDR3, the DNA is TGCGCCAGCAGTGAAGGAGGGGGCGATTACAATGAGCAGTTCTTC.

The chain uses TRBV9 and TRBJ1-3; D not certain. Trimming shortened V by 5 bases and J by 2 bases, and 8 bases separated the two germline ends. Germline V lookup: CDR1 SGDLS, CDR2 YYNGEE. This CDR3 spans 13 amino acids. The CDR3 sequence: CASSESPGNTIYF. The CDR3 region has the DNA TGTGCCAGCAGTGAAAGCCCTGGAAACACCATATATTTT.

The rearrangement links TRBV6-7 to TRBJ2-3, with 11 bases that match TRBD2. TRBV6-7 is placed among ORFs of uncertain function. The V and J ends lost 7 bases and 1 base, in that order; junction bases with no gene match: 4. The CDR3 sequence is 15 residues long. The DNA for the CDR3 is TGTGCCAGCAAAGGTAGCGGGGGGGGCACAGATACGCAGTATTTT. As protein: CASKGSGGGTDTQYF.

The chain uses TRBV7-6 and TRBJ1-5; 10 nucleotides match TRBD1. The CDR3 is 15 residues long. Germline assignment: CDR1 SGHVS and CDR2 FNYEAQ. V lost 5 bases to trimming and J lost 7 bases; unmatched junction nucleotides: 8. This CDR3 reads CASSQGTGENQPQHF. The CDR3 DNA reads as TGTGCCAGCAGCCAGGGGACAGGGGAGAACCAGCCCCAGCATTTT.

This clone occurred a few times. CDR3 in DNA: TGTGCCAGCAGTTCCGGCAGCCCTAACACAGATACGCAGTATTTT. It yields the protein CASSSGSPNTDTQYF. The chain links TRBV6-8 to TRBJ2-3; no firm D call. V was cut by 4 bases and J by 2 bases, with 13 bases left in between. Germline CDR1 and CDR2: MNHGY and SAAAGT. The CDR3 spans 15 residues.

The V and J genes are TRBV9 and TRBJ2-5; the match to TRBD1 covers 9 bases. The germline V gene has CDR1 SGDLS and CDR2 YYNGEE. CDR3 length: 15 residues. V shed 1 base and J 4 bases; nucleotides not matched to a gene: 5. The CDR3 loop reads CASSVNRDRAETQYF. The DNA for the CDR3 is TGTGCCAGCAGCGTAAACCGGGACAGGGCAGAGACCCAGTACTTC.

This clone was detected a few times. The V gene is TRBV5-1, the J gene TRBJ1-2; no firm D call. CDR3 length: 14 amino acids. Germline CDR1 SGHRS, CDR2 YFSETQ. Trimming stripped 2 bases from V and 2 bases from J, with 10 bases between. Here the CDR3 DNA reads TGCGCCAGCAGCTTTGCAACGGCAAACTATGGCTACACCTTC. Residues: CASSFATANYGYTF.

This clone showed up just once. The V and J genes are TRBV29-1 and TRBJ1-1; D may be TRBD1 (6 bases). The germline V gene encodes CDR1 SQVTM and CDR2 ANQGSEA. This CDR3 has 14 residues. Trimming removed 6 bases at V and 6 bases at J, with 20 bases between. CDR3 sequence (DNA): TGCAGCGTGTTGGCAGTGGGGGCGCGCCCTGAAGCTTTCTTT. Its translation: CSVLAVGARPEAFF.

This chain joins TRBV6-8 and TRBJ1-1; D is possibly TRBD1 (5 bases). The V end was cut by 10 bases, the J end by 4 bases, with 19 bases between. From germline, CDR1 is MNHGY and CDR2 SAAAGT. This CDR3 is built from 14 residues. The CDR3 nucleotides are TGTGCCATCCGGGGTAACAGGCGGGGCACTGAAGCTTTCTTT. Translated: CAIRGNRRGTEAFF.